One sample yielded the 5 T cell receptor beta chains listed below, sequenced in a study of OX40 agonist ivuxolimab in advanced cancers. This table comes from immunoSEQ multiplex PCR, and its TCRdb copy is limited to in-frame clones, with some not included. Of tens of thousands of clones in the sample, 85% to 90% were seen once. This sample comprised CD4+ or CD8+ T cells sorted from blood, obtained in a trial of the OX40 agonist ivuxolimab. The receptors originated from an adult with an advanced solid tumor such as melanoma, head and neck, liver or kidney cancer.

The rearrangement joins TRBV7-9 to TRBJ1-1, with 11 bases aligning to TRBD1. The CDR3 contains 19 residues. The J segment lost 0 bases and the V segment lost 5 bases, leaving 14 bases of the junction unmatched. Germline V gives CDR1 SEHNR, CDR2 FQNEAQ (reference sequence). The CDR3 nucleotides read TGTGCCAGCAGCCAGGACAGGGGGCCCTTATGGAGGGTGAACACTGAAGCTTTCTTT. It translates to CASSQDRGPLWRVNTEAFF. Complete variable domain (other parts from reference TRBV7-9 and TRBJ1-1): DTGVSQNPRHKITKRGQNVTFRCDPISEHNRLYWYRQTLGQGPEFLTYFQNEAQLEKSRLLSDRFSAERPKGSFSTLEIQRTEQGDSAMYLCASSQDRGPLWRVNTEAFFGQGTRLTVV.

V and J are TRBV30 and TRBJ1-2, with a weak D call TRBD1 (6 bases). Trimming took 7 bases from V and 4 from J, leaving 13 bases between them. Germline V lookup: CDR1 GTSNPN, CDR2 SVGIG (reference sequence). The length of the CDR3 is 12 residues. This CDR3 is CALLTGGYGYTF. The CDR3 DNA reads TGTGCCTTACTGACAGGCGGCTATGGCTACACCTTC.

In nucleotides, the CDR3 is TGTGCCAGCAGTCTCTCAGGTCGGAACCCCTACGAGCAGTACTTC. Protein: CASSLSGRNPYEQYF. The genes are TRBV27 and TRBJ2-7; D ambiguous. Germline CDR1 MNHEY, CDR2 SMNVEV (reference sequence). The CDR3 runs to 15 residues. Trimming cost V 5 bases and J 2 bases, with 16 bases left between them.

J is TRBJ2-7 and V is TRBV6-6; D gene uncertain. CDR1 and CDR2 from the germline V gene are MNHNY and SVGAGI (reference sequence). The CDR3 is made up of 11 amino acids. V lost 6 bases, J lost 5 bases, and 8 bases lay in between. The CDR3 DNA reads as TGTGCCAGCAGCCCTCTTGACGAGCAGTACTTC. Residues: CASSPLDEQYF.

V gene TRBV5-1 combines with J gene TRBJ2-1; TRBD2 agrees at 7 bases. V lost 0 bases, J lost 2 bases, and 2 bases stayed unmatched. The CDR3 runs 15 residues. CDR1 SGHRS and CDR2 YFSETQ come from the germline V gene. This CDR3 reads CASSLVAGPYNEQFF. CDR3 nucleotide sequence: TGCGCCAGCAGCTTGGTAGCGGGCCCCTACAATGAGCAGTTCTTC.